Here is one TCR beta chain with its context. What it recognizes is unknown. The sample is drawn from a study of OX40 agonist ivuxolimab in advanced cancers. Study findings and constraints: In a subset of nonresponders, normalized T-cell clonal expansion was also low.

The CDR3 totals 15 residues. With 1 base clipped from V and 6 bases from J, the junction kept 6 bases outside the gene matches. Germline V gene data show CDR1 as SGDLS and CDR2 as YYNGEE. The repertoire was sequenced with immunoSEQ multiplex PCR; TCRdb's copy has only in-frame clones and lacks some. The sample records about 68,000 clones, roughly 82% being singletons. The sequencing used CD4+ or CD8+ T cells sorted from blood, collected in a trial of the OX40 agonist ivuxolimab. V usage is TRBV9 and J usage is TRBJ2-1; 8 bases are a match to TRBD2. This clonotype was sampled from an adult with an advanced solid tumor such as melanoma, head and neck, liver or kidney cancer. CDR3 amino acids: CASSVSSGRANEQFF. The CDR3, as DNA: TGTGCCAGCAGCGTATCCAGCGGGAGAGCCAATGAGCAGTTCTTC. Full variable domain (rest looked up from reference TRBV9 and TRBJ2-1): DSGVTQTPKHLITATGQRVTLRCSPRSGDLSVYWYQQSLDQGLQFLIQYYNGEERAKGNILERFSAQQFPDLHSELNLSSLELGDSALYFCASSVSSGRANEQFFGPGTRLTVL.